This T cell receptor beta chain was sequenced for a study of cytomegalovirus exposure and HLA in healthy donors (dated by TCRdb to 2017 to 2019). A note on the overall study: An earlier analysis of a few hundred of the donors reported over 250 Gb of sequence data and some 110 million unique TCR beta sequences obtained from about 180 million T cells. The genetic ancestry cluster associated with self-reported Caucasian donors included roughly four fifths of the roughly 410 genotyped donors. The study profiled the T cell repertoires of 500 to 800 subjects by immunosequencing and related them to cytomegalovirus serostatus. Among about 390 genotyped donors of the cohort, an average of approximately 240,000 unique TCR beta nucleotide sequences were sequenced per donor, roughly 20% of them non-productive. Donor age, sex, ethnicity and CMV serostatus were compiled alongside the repertoire data. Because of strong linkage in the cohort, roughly five DR-DQ haplotypes were treated as single units for association and clustering. The aim of the study was to test whether cataloging public T cell receptors could identify signatures of past pathogen exposure. The later analysis used no new phenotypic data to find candidate immune exposures, relying instead on TCR beta sequences and their occurrence across donors. Genome-wide SNP genotypes for about three fifths of the roughly 670 donors were used in a later genetic analysis, which treated that subset as a discovery cohort. Class I and class II HLA loci were covered by the typing at four-digit resolution. Besides the first cohort of 666 subjects, a separate validation cohort made up of over 95 different subjects was used. To decide whether each TCR beta V gene segment behaved as functional or pseudogenic, an earlier analysis of approximately 620 of the donors relied on high-throughput TCR beta sequencing. The number of donors typed differed by locus, with roughly 629-640 for A, B, C, DRB1 and DQB1, roughly 520 for DQA1, about 610 for DPA1, and some 440 for DPB1. To predict cytomegalovirus infection status, the study combined high-throughput TCR immunosequencing, statistical association of individual TCRs with disease status, and machine learning. In a later analysis, previously published TCR beta repertoires from 550 to 700 donors were re-analyzed and high-resolution HLA genotyping was added so that TCR occurrence patterns could be studied. About 280 gigabases of sequencing data and roughly 81 million unique TCR sequences made up an early release that covered some 640 HLA-typed donors. Every repertoire in the discovery cohort had been generated on one and the same sequencing platform.

The cohort consisted of 670 or so healthy bone marrow donors. Cohort members were all nominally healthy when sampled, although unrecorded immune exposures were likely present. The donor tested CMV seropositive, placing the donor among the 289 seropositive members of the cohort. Each donor provided a peripheral blood sample, and peripheral blood mononuclear cells were used for TCR beta sequencing. Genomic DNA was extracted from the blood cell samples with the Qiagen DNeasy Blood Extraction Kit. From a lookup of the germline V gene (reference sequence), CDR1 and CDR2 are SEHNR and FQNEAQ. From its cysteine to its phenylalanine, the CDR3 spans 14 amino acids. CDR3 DNA is the only sequence kept; it has 42 bases, read in frame from the first base. V is clipped by 5 bases and J by 2 bases, and the sequence between their germline boundaries is 12 bases long. The library was prepared using the immunoSEQ multiplex PCR assay. For the multiplex PCR, a mixture combining 60 forward primers for TCR Vbeta segments and 13 reverse primers for TCR Jbeta segments was used. Amplification of the CDR3 region of rearranged TCR beta genes was performed with a multiplex PCR assay on genomic DNA. The Illumina HiSeq System was used to sequence the amplified TCR beta libraries as 87-base-pair reads. Turning to the authors' computational methods: Across the 670 or so repertoires, a later analysis counted 60 million to 90 million unique TCR beta chains, 9 million to 14 million of which were shared by at least two donors. Raw reads were error-corrected and collapsed into unique sequences by a nearest-neighbor algorithm in which closely related sequences were merged to remove PCR and sequencing errors. Alignment of CDR3 sequences to IMGT reference sequences was used to assign V, D and J gene segments. Each retained sequence needed at least a six-nucleotide match to both a V gene segment and a J gene segment. Rearrangements were classified as productive when the CDR3 lacked stop codons and remained in frame with V and J, and all other rearrangements were classified as non-productive. Following IMGT convention, CDR3 was defined as the stretch from the second conserved V-encoded cysteine up to the conserved J-encoded phenylalanine. In an earlier analysis of roughly 580 of the donors, sequences lacking an unambiguous match to a single V gene segment were excluded. In an earlier analysis of some 590 of the donors, V segments were called functional above 56.7% productive rearrangements and were called segregating when the between-donor standard deviation exceeded 5%. A statistical classification framework was built for diagnosing cytomegalovirus status from the catalog of TCR beta chain sequences. A later analysis assigned V and J genes by comparing TCR nucleotide sequences with IMGT/GENE-DB human TR gene sequences. The TCRdist pipeline was used in a later analysis to assign CDR3 sequences and most-parsimonious VDJ recombination scenarios. In a later analysis, each TCR beta chain was defined by its CDR3 amino acid sequence together with its V-gene family, and reads lacking a unique V-gene family were excluded. A later analysis removed 592 highly shared, low-generation-probability nucleotide sequences to deal with suspected cross-contamination and a sequencing artifact. In a later analysis, a clonal expansion index was calculated for each public chain from normalized within-repertoire ranks of inferred template counts. A later analysis computed generation probabilities with a VDJ recombination model fitted to out-of-frame rearrangements, and checked the results against IGoR. Hypergeometric tests were used in a later analysis to score TCR-TCR, TCR-HLA and TCR-CMV co-occurrence, with a repertoire-size bias correction applied to the TCR pairs. False discovery rates were estimated in a later analysis by permuting HLA or CMV assignments 20 times. In a later analysis, co-occurring TCRs were grouped with DBSCAN, and TCRdist sequence similarity was added when clustering was performed within HLA-allele-positive subsets. Repertoires with fewer than 30,000 or more than 120,000 public chains, plus five repertoires with anomalous nucleotide sharing, were excluded from co-occurrence clustering. TCRdb provides this immuneACCESS table in a form limited to in-frame rearrangements. Some clones are lacking; in checked studies, under half of them reflect an unresolved V gene, and why the rest are absent is not known. The V and J calls and clone size were taken over from that table, and D and trimming were inferred from the DNA. The sample includes 200,000 to 250,000 clones, with about 80% observed a single time. The top ten hold 5.4% of the sample.

Study-level results and caveats: In an earlier analysis of 500 to 650 of the donors, most TCR beta V segments appeared in productive rearrangements about 87% or about 30% of the time, broadly matching IMGT annotations. For the cohort, immune exposure information was limited to CMV serostatus. In a later analysis, HLA-associated TCR beta chains were found to be more clonally expanded and to have lower generation probabilities than equally common non-associated chains. According to a later analysis, TCR association rates differed among HLA loci, with DRB1 alleles showing the most associated TCRs and HLA-C alleles showing the fewest. In vitro tests confirmed that a few of the cytomegalovirus-associated TCR beta chains recognize cytomegalovirus antigens. Presence/absence analyses assumed roughly uniform sequencing depth across donors, an assumption that may not hold. Only TCR beta chains were sequenced in this cohort, and the absence of alpha or paired-chain data limited detectable features. V-gene and J-gene trimming of TCR beta chains was associated with a missense DCLRE1C variant in a later genetic analysis, and the association was replicated in an independent cohort. The earlier analysis of 587 of the donors excluded roughly 17 rarely observed V segments, including chromosome 9 orphons, because counts were too low. A further reported finding was that TCR beta sequences accurately predicted the HLA-A and HLA-B alleles for most subjects in the first cohort. Most TCR sequences were observed very rarely across donors, whereas some public TCRs were present in many individuals. Because HLA typing was unavailable for some donors at each locus, only the typed subset was used in association tests. The classifier was reported to diagnose cytomegalovirus status with high specificity and sensitivity in both the original cohort and the validation cohort. Correlated functional status among segregating V segments might reflect linkage disequilibrium, but an unknown experimental factor could not be ruled out. A later analysis associated 15,000 to 20,000 TCR beta sequences with specific HLA alleles at a false discovery rate of 0.05. The authors suggested that the approach could potentially be extended to other disease states and immunological phenotypes. When HLA alleles, especially DR and DQ, strongly co-occurred, TCR associations were difficult to assign to individual alleles. Some IMGT-functional V segments, including TRBV6-2 and TRBV6-3, could not be told apart with the 87-base-pair reads, so those segments were excluded. Compared with the approximately 710-donor mean, donors in an Asian-associated ancestry cluster had fewer N-insertions in productive TCRs, according to a later genetic analysis. A cluster of highly shared sequence variants was judged likely to be a technical artifact of the sequencing pipeline. In the study, 150 to 200 TCR beta chains were listed as associated with cytomegalovirus. Most CMV-associated TCR beta chains appeared to be HLA-restricted in a later analysis, and the HLA associations seemed to be driven largely by CMV exposure. A later analysis reported that several top co-occurrence clusters appeared linked to parvovirus B19, influenza, CMV and Epstein-Barr virus.

Concerning this clone: It lacks a known antigen. Nothing much larger sits one base from this clone, and base qualities are not available.

The chain links TRBV7-9 with TRBJ1-2, and TRBD1 may be the D gene, going by 6 matching bases. The source of this sequence is a woman in her thirties or forties in good health and CMV-seropositive. Sequenced: PBMCs. In nucleotide form, the sequence is TGTGCCAGCAGCCTCGACAGGAGGAACTATGGCTACACCTTC. Translation gives CASSLDRRNYGYTF.